The 25 T cell receptor beta chains given below trace back to one sample, sequenced in a study of cytomegalovirus exposure and HLA in healthy donors. This PCR relied on a set of 60 Vbeta primers and 13 Jbeta primers. Libraries were prepared by immunoSEQ multiplex PCR; TCRdb keeps only in-frame clonotypes and omits some of them. The repertoire includes 140,000 to 150,000 clones, approximately 70% of them detected once, and roughly 2% sits in the top ten. Sample: PBMCs. These receptors originate from an older woman in good health and CMV-seropositive.

The chain links TRBV6-6 to TRBJ1-1; D might be TRBD1 (6 bases). Germline lookup yields CDR1 MNHNY and CDR2 SVGAGI (reference sequence). V lost 7 bases and J lost 1, with 10 bases in between. This CDR3 has 13 amino acids. The CDR3 coding sequence is TGTGCCAGCATGGCACAGGGGAACACTGAAGCTTTCTTT. Amino acids: CASMAQGNTEAFF.

This clone was seen a few times. The chain has TRBV28 and TRBJ2-6, with D uncertain. The germline V gene has CDR1 MDHEN and CDR2 SYDVKM. V lost 6 bases and J lost 2, with 14 bases in between. The CDR3 contains 16 residues. CDR3 sequence reads: CASRMAGPPGANVLTF. DNA of the CDR3: TGTGCCAGCAGAATGGCAGGCCCCCCTGGGGCCAACGTCCTGACTTTC.

V and J are TRBV2 and TRBJ1-6; D unclear. V lost 2 bases and J lost 7, with 6 bases in between. This CDR3 is built from 13 residues. Germline V gives CDR1 SNHLY, CDR2 FYNNEI. CDR3 sequence reads: CASSESGNSPLHF. CDR3 DNA sequence: TGTGCCAGCAGTGAATCGGGGAATTCACCCCTCCACTTT.

The J gene is TRBJ2-6, the V gene TRBV15; TRBD1 is a possible D gene (6 bases). CDR1 and CDR2 (germline): LNHNV, YYDKDF (reference sequence). Trimming shortened V by 2 bases and J by 0 bases, and 8 bases separated the two germline ends. The CDR3 extends over 16 amino acids. CDR3 coding DNA: TGTGCCACCAGCAGAACAGGGACCTCTGGGGCCAACGTCCTGACTTTC. It yields the protein CATSRTGTSGANVLTF.

The V gene is TRBV2, the J gene TRBJ1-1; TRBD1 might be the D (6 bases). Germline V gene lookup returns CDR1 SNHLY and CDR2 FYNNEI. Trimming removed 9 bases from V and 0 bases from J, with 17 bases in between. The CDR3 has 15 residues. Written as DNA, the CDR3 is TGTGCCAGTATAAAAACAGGGAACTTGAACACTGAAGCTTTCTTT. Its protein is CASIKTGNLNTEAFF.

CDR3 amino acids: CASSLTGGEFF. The CDR3 DNA reads TGTGCCAGCAGCTTGACCGGGGGTGAGTTCTTC. This chain uses TRBV5-6 with TRBJ2-1; possibly TRBD2 for D (6 bases). The length of the CDR3 is 11 residues. Between the trimmed V and J ends, which lost 1 base and 14 bases, there was a span of 10 bases. Germline CDR1 reads SGHDT; CDR2 reads YYEEEE.

The chain links TRBV29-1 to TRBJ2-3; 7 bases agree with TRBD2. The trim removed 6 bases at V and 4 bases at J, leaving 1 base unmatched. In germline, CDR1 is SQVTM, CDR2 ANQGSEA. This CDR3 contains 11 residues. The CDR3: CSVGGADTQYF. In nucleotides, the CDR3 is TGCAGCGTGGGGGGGGCAGATACGCAGTATTTT.

The rearrangement links TRBV18 to TRBJ2-5; weak D call: TRBD1 (6 bases). The CDR3 totals 13 residues. CDR1 and CDR2 (germline): KGHSH, LQKENI. The V and J ends lost 5 bases and 3 bases respectively, with 10 bases between them. CDR3 bases: TGTGCCAGCTCAACCCGACAGGAAGAGACCCAGTACTTC. Its translation is CASSTRQEETQYF.

The chain carries TRBV5-1 and TRBJ2-7; D remains ambiguous. Germline loops: CDR1 SGHRS, CDR2 YFSETQ. The CDR3 totals 15 residues. Trimming left V 0 bases short and J 0 bases short, with 10 bases between. Here the CDR3 reads CASSLVPGGSYEQYF. The CDR3 DNA reads as TGCGCCAGCAGCTTGGTCCCAGGTGGCTCCTACGAGCAGTACTTC.

Here the CDR3 reads CASSSADNQPQHF. DNA of the CDR3: TGTGCCAGTTCATCGGCGGACAATCAGCCCCAGCATTTT. This sequence joins TRBV6-5 and TRBJ1-5; D not certain. Germline V lookup: CDR1 MNHEY, CDR2 SVGAGI. The CDR3 extends over 13 amino acids. Trimming removed 9 bases from V and 3 bases from J, with 12 bases in between.

Comments on this clone: The sample contains more than one DNA sequence encoding this CDR3. The rearrangement joins TRBV20-1 to TRBJ1-2; D is ambiguous. Germline values: CDR1 DFQATT, CDR2 SNEGSKA (reference sequence). V was pared by 5 bases and J by 7 bases, with 5 bases between. The CDR3 is 9 amino acids. The CDR3, as DNA: TGCAGTGCTTCCGGTGGCTACACCTTC. Protein: CSASGGYTF.

The V gene is TRBV18, the J gene TRBJ1-3; 9 nucleotides match TRBD1. Trimming took 6 bases from V and 3 from J; bases not matched to a gene: 3. The germline gives CDR1 KGHSH, CDR2 LQKENI. This CDR3 has 14 residues. The CDR3, as DNA: TGTGCCAGCTCGCCGGACAGGGGTGGAAACACCATATATTTT. This encodes CASSPDRGGNTIYF.

This clone was detected a few times. This chain connects TRBV25-1 to TRBJ2-5, with D perhaps TRBD1 (5 bases). Trimming took off 7 bases at V and 5 bases at J, with 11 bases between the two ends. The germline CDR1 and CDR2 sequences are MGHDK and SYGVNS. The CDR3 spans 12 residues. DNA for the CDR3: TGTGCCAGCACCTCTCAGGGTGAGACCCAGTACTTC. Protein: CASTSQGETQYF.

The gene calls are TRBV5-1 and TRBJ2-1; D may be TRBD2 (5 bases). This CDR3 is 14 amino acids long. The germline gives CDR1 SGHRS, CDR2 YFSETQ. Between the trimmed V and J ends, which lost 5 bases and 1 base, there was a span of 10 bases. As DNA, the CDR3 is TGCGCCAGCAGACCGGGAAGTTCCTACAATGAGCAGTTCTTC. Its protein is CASRPGSSYNEQFF.

The gene calls are TRBV5-1 and TRBJ2-6; 8 bases are a match to TRBD1. Germline V gene sequence: CDR1 SGHRS, CDR2 YFSETQ. This CDR3 has 15 residues. The V segment lost 4 bases and the J segment 4 bases; nucleotides outside the gene matches: 4. The CDR3 region has the DNA TGCGCCAGCAGCGAGCAGGGGGCCGGGGCCAACGTCCTGACTTTC. Translation: CASSEQGAGANVLTF. The full variable domain, completed using reference TRBV5-1 and TRBJ2-6, is KAGVTQTPRYLIKTRGQQVTLSCSPISGHRSVSWYQQTPGQGLQFLFEYFSETQRNKGNFPGRFSGRQFSNSRSEMNVSTLELGDSALYLCASSEQGAGANVLTFGAGSRLTVL.

V and J are TRBV4-1 and TRBJ2-5, with TRBD2 matching over 7 bases. Germline V gives CDR1 MGHRA, CDR2 YSYEKL. With V trimmed by 4 bases and J by 5 bases, 4 bases remained unmatched. This CDR3 region has 13 residues. The CDR3 nucleotides read TGCGCCAGCAGCCTTCGAGCGGGGGAGACCCAGTACTTC. The encoded protein is CASSLRAGETQYF.

The chain links TRBV9 to TRBJ2-7, with 12 positions matching TRBD1. Germline CDR1 SGDLS, CDR2 YYNGEE. There are 15 residues in the CDR3. With 4 bases clipped from V and 5 bases from J, the junction kept 7 bases outside the gene matches. CDR3 region: CASSSGGQGAHEQYF. CDR3 sequence (DNA): TGTGCCAGCAGCTCGGGGGGACAGGGGGCACACGAGCAGTACTTC.

This clone occurred once. The rearrangement links TRBV29-1 to TRBJ2-7; 7 bases line up with TRBD1. Germline V gene lookup returns CDR1 SQVTM and CDR2 ANQGSEA. This CDR3 is built from 14 residues. V lost 4 bases, J lost 3 bases, and 9 bases stayed unmatched. CDR3 sequence (DNA): TGCAGCGTTGTCCGGGACAGCCTTCACTACGAGCAGTACTTC. Translation: CSVVRDSLHYEQYF.

The J gene is TRBJ2-3, the V gene TRBV6-5; D perhaps matches TRBD1 (6 bases). This CDR3 has 16 amino acids. The V end lost 2 bases, the J end lost 1 base, and 13 bases lay between the germline ends. The germline V gene encodes CDR1 MNHEY and CDR2 SVGAGI. The CDR3 reads CASSYDTGHRTDTQYF. In nucleotides, the CDR3 is TGTGCCAGCAGTTACGACACGGGACATCGCACAGATACGCAGTATTTT.

This chain joins TRBV28 and TRBJ2-2; D is perhaps TRBD1 (5 bases). Deletions cut 3 bases from V and 3 bases from J, with 17 bases between. Germline V CDR1 and CDR2: MDHEN, SYDVKM. The CDR3 totals 17 residues. In DNA, the CDR3 is TGTGCCAGCAGTTTCAGGGCACAGGTGGGGTACACCGGGGAGCTGTTTTTT. This translates into CASSFRAQVGYTGELFF.

This clone appeared a few times. The chain employs TRBV5-1 and TRBJ1-1; 7 positions match TRBD1. The junction had 3 bases not matched to a gene; V was cut back by 2 bases and J by 2 bases. CDR1 and CDR2 (germline): SGHRS, YFSETQ. The CDR3 is 14 amino acids. CDR3 nucleotides: TGCGCCAGCAGCTTAAGGGGGCCAAACACTGAAGCTTTCTTT. Encoded protein: CASSLRGPNTEAFF.

This clone was counted only a few times. CDR3 DNA: TGCAGCGCCCTACAGGGTGGGATCGGGAACGAGCAGTACTTC. It translates to CSALQGGIGNEQYF. The chain combines TRBV29-1 with TRBJ2-7, with D possibly matching TRBD1 (6 bases). The germline V gene encodes CDR1 SQVTM and CDR2 ANQGSEA. The CDR3 has 14 amino acids. Trimming cost V 7 bases and J 5 bases, with 21 bases left between them.

V usage is TRBV10-3 and J usage is TRBJ2-5, with D maybe TRBD1 (6 bases). Germline loops: CDR1 ENHRY, CDR2 SYGVKD. Trimming took 5 bases from V and 4 from J, leaving 11 bases between them. The CDR3 loop spans 13 amino acids. The chain's CDR3 is CAISTGLGETQYF. CDR3 sequence (DNA): TGTGCCATCAGTACAGGGTTAGGAGAGACCCAGTACTTC.

The chain uses TRBV29-1 and TRBJ1-4, with 7 bases lining up with TRBD1. This CDR3 has 12 residues. Per germline, CDR1 SQVTM and CDR2 ANQGSEA. V lost 3 bases and J lost 13; bases outside the gene matches: 8. The CDR3 nucleotides read TGCAGCGTTGAGGGCAGGGGGATGGGACTGTTTTTT. It yields the protein CSVEGRGMGLFF. The full variable domain, completed using reference TRBV29-1 and TRBJ1-4, is SAVISQKPSRDICQRGTSLTIQCQVDSQVTMMFWYRQQPGQSLTLIATANQGSEATYESGFVIDKFPISRPNLTFSTLTVSNMSPEDSSIYLCSVEGRGMGLFFGSGTQLSVL.

This clone has only a few counts. This chain joins TRBV6-1 and TRBJ2-2, with 12 bases aligning to TRBD2. Germline values: CDR1 MNHNS, CDR2 SASEGT. This CDR3 has 16 residues. J was trimmed by 5 bases and V by 4 bases; bases with no gene match: 5. CDR3 sequence (DNA): TGTGCCAGCAGTGGACTAGCGGGAGTGTATACCGGGGAGCTGTTTTTT. It is translated as CASSGLAGVYTGELFF.